The 3 T cell receptor beta chains below come from one sample, sequenced in a study of T cell responses to AZD1222 COVID-19 vaccine. Using immunoSEQ multiplex PCR, the repertoire was profiled, and TCRdb retains in-frame clones only, with some absent. The table has roughly 65,000 clones, roughly 80% seen once. The specimen comprised peripheral blood, sampled 28 days after the second AZD1222 dose. These receptors were taken from an adult who received the AZD1222 COVID-19 vaccine.

This clone was counted once. The rearrangement uses TRBV29-1 and TRBJ1-1; TRBD1 matches 8 bases. Trimming took 1 base from V and 11 from J; bases not matched to a gene: 6. Germline CDR1 SQVTM, CDR2 ANQGSEA. The CDR3 is 12 residues long. The chain's CDR3 is CSVEAQGARAFF. CDR3 DNA sequence: TGCAGCGTTGAAGCCCAGGGGGCGCGGGCTTTCTTT.

The chain uses TRBV5-1 and TRBJ2-1; D gene unclear. V was pared by 1 base and J by 5 bases, with 7 bases between. This CDR3 contains 13 residues. The V gene's germline CDR1 is SGHRS and CDR2 YFSETQ. CDR3 in DNA: TGCGCCAGCAGCTTGTCCGGAAACAATGAGCAGTTCTTC. It is translated as CASSLSGNNEQFF.

The genes are TRBV6-2 or TRBV6-3 and TRBJ2-3, with TRBD2 as a possible D gene (6 bases). Germline V gives CDR1 MNHEY, CDR2 SVGEGT. The CDR3 sequence is 16 residues long. V was trimmed by 4 bases and J by 1 base, leaving 15 bases between them. The CDR3 bases are TGTGCCAGCAGTTTTAACCCCCTAGCGCGCACAGATACGCAGTATTTT. Translation gives CASSFNPLARTDTQYF.